The 7 T cell receptor beta chains presented below share a single source sample, sequenced in a study of Ad26.COV2.S vaccination and SARS-CoV-2 variants. Sequencing was performed with immunoSEQ multiplex PCR; in TCRdb, only in-frame clones are kept and a portion is missing. Of more than 300,000 clones in the sample, about 86% are singletons; the top ten hold more than 1.5%. Treatment denoted: 15 to 20 received Ad26.COV2.S at low or high dose, single or two shots; about 5 received placebo; per-sample allocation not given. The study sampled participants on day 63 after the first vaccine or placebo injection. The source was peripheral blood, collected in a trial of Ad26.COV2.S vaccine versus placebo. These receptors were collected from a person between 18 and 65 years old who received the Ad26.COV2.S COVID-19 vaccine or a placebo.

The V and J genes are TRBV24-1 and TRBJ1-2; D remains ambiguous. This CDR3 has 14 amino acids. Trimming left V 3 bases short and J 5 bases short, with 12 bases between. Looked up from germline, CDR1 is KGHDR and CDR2 is SFDVKD. The CDR3 DNA reads TGTGCCACCAGTGATAATCAAGGAACATATGGCTACACCTTC. Protein product: CATSDNQGTYGYTF.

The CDR3 nucleotides read TGCAGTGCTGAAAGGGACAATGAGCAGTTCTTC. This gives the protein CSAERDNEQFF. J is TRBJ2-1 and V is TRBV20-1; D remains unclear. From germline, CDR1 is DFQATT and CDR2 SNEGSKA (reference sequence). CDR3 length equals 11 residues. V lost 5 bases and J 5 bases, leaving 7 bases between the germline ends.

This clone was recorded a few times. Mismatch with germline at one junction end may stem from a read error. The V call is TRBV7-7, the J call TRBJ2-2; possible D gene TRBD2, 6 bases. Germline lookup yields CDR1 SSHAT and CDR2 FNYEAQ (reference sequence). The CDR3 has 18 residues. In nucleotides, the CDR3 is TGTGCTAGCAGCTTAGAAGTGCGCGGGACTGGGAACACCGGGGAGCTGTTTTTT. Its translation: CASSLEVRGTGNTGELFF.

This sequence joins TRBV30 and TRBJ1-2; a weak D match, TRBD1 (5 bases). The length of the CDR3 is 12 residues. Between the trimmed V and J ends, which lost 5 bases and 4 bases, there was a span of 11 bases. CDR1 is GTSNPN, CDR2 SVGIG, per germline (reference sequence). The CDR3 nucleotides are TGTGCCTGGCGGTTAAGGGGCTATGGCTACACCTTC. Its translation is CAWRLRGYGYTF.

V is TRBV10-3 and J is TRBJ2-1; no definite D call. Trimming shortened V by 10 bases and J by 0 bases, and 7 bases separated the two germline ends. The CDR3 extends over 12 amino acids. Germline values: CDR1 ENHRY, CDR2 SYGVKD. CDR3 DNA sequence: TGTGCCACCCTCCACTCCTACAATGAGCAGTTCTTC. Residues: CATLHSYNEQFF.

The chain has TRBV9 and TRBJ2-3; no clear D gene. This CDR3 has 14 amino acids. Deletions cut 1 base from V and 0 bases from J, with 6 bases between. CDR1 SGDLS and CDR2 YYNGEE come from the germline V gene. In nucleotides, the CDR3 is TGTGCCAGCAGCGTACTGGGGAGCACAGATACGCAGTATTTT. Translating gives CASSVLGSTDTQYF.

The genes are TRBV30 and TRBJ1-2; 8 bases are shared with TRBD1. CDR1 and CDR2 (germline): GTSNPN, SVGIG (reference sequence). Unmatched junction bases numbered 6, after V lost 1 base and J lost 11 bases. This CDR3 is 12 amino acids long. CDR3 protein: CAWSAGTGAYTF. CDR3 DNA: TGTGCCTGGAGTGCAGGGACAGGCGCGTACACCTTC.